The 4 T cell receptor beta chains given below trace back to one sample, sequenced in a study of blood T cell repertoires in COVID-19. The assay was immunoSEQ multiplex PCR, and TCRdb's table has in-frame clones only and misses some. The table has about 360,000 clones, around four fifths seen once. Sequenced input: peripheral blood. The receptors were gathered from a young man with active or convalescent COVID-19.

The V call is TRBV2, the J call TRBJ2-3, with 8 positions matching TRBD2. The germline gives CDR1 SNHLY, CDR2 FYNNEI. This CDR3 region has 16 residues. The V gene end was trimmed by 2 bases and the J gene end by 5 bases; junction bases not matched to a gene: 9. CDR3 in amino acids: CASSETSGRWRDTQYF. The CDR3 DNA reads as TGTGCCAGCAGTGAAACTAGCGGAAGGTGGAGAGATACGCAGTATTTT.

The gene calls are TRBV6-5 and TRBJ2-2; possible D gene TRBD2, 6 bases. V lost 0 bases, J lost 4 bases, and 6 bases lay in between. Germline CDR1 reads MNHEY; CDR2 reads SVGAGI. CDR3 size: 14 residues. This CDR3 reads CASSYSTSTGELFF. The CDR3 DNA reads TGTGCCAGCAGTTACTCGACTAGCACCGGGGAGCTGTTTTTT.

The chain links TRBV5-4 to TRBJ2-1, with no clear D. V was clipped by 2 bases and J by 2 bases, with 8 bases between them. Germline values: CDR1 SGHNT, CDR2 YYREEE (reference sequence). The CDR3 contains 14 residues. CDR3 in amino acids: CASSLMGPYNEQFF. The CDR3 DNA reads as TGTGCCAGCAGCTTAATGGGCCCCTACAATGAGCAGTTCTTC.

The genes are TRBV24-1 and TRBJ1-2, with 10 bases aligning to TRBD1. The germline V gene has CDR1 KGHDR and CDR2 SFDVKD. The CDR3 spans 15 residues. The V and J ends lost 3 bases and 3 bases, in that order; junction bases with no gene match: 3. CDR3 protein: CATSDPGTGDYGYTF. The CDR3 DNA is TGTGCCACCAGTGATCCCGGGACAGGGGACTATGGCTACACCTTC.